This T cell receptor beta chain was found in a study of CD8 T cells in ankylosing spondylitis. The CDR3 loop spans 14 amino acids. Trimming shortened V by 2 bases and J by 7 bases, and 14 bases separated the two germline ends. TCRdb re-derived calls from the 5' RACE reads in MiXCR, one entry per CDR3 protein. Among 200,000 to 300,000 distinct CDR3 sequences listed, roughly 8.6% were seen once. General study points: Significantly higher representation of disease-linked clones was reported for matched ankylosing spondylitis synovial fluid. Disease-linked clones were CD8+ and relatively rare in peripheral blood. There were earlier reports of some motif variants in reactive arthritis synovial fluid and blood. It appeared that ankylosing spondylitis blood was characterized by a TCR beta motif of under ten highly homologous variants.

Many counts were recorded for this clonotype. Its antigen is as yet unknown. This chain uses TRBV12-3 or TRBV12-4 with TRBJ1-2; a possible D gene is TRBD1 (5 bases). This clonotype was sampled from a male donor with ankylosing spondylitis or in good health (not recorded which). Material for sequencing was blood, either unsorted or a sorted T cell fraction (not recorded which). CDR3 coding DNA: TGTGCCAGCAGTTTACTACAGACGAGGGGTGGCTACACCTTC. It specifies CASSLLQTRGGYTF.